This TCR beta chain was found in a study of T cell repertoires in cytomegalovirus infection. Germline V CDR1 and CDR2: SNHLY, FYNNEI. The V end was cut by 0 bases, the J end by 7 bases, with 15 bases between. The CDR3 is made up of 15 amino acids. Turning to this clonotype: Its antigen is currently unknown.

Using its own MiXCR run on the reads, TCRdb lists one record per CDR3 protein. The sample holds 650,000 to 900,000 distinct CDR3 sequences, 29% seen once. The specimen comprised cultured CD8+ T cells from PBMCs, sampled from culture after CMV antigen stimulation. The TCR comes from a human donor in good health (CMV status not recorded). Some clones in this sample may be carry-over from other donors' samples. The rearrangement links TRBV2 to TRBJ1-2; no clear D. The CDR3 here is CASSEAVLEQTGYTF. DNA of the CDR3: TGTGCCAGCAGTGAAGCGGTCTTAGAACAGACTGGCTACACCTTC.